This T cell receptor (beta chain) was recorded in a study of blood T cells in healthy people across ages. Findings and limits, study-wide: The authors considered diversity estimates from one million T cells to be underestimates. Strongly correlated with naive T cell percentage was TCR beta diversity. Unsorted PBMCs ruled out conclusive naive versus antigen-experienced comparison.

Researchers collected approximately 9.5 milliliters of peripheral blood from every single donor. CDR3 length: 13 amino acids. Germline loops: CDR1 MNHEY, CDR2 SMNVEV (reference sequence). Unmatched junction bases numbered 4, after V lost 6 bases and J lost 3 bases. This clonotype was counted many times. The antigen is undetermined. Then a second PCR, running about 6 to 12 cycles, was carried out with a sample-barcoded 5' primer and a J-beta primer mix. TCRdb independently ran MiXCR on the 5' RACE reads; one entry per CDR3 protein. This repertoire shows hundreds of thousands of distinct CDR3 sequences, roughly 32% found once; its top ten account for 15% to 19%.

The genes are TRBV27 and TRBJ2-5, with 7 nucleotides matching TRBD1. The receptor comes from a woman aged 80 or older in good health. Material: blood. The CDR3 bases are TGTGCCAGCAGCCCCGGGACAGAAGAGACCCAGTACTTC. Translation: CASSPGTEETQYF.